These 30 T cell receptor beta chains share one sample of origin, sequenced in a study of cytomegalovirus exposure and HLA in healthy donors. Vbeta (60) and Jbeta (13) primers were used in the PCR. Libraries were prepared by immunoSEQ multiplex PCR; TCRdb keeps only in-frame clonotypes and omits some of them. The table records around 97,000 clones, approximately 9% of them present only once. Sequenced sample: PBMCs. These receptors originate from a man over 45 in good health and CMV-seropositive.

This clone was detected only a few times. The rearrangement joins TRBV7-9 to TRBJ2-7, with a possible D match to TRBD2 (7 bases). Trimming shortened V by 4 bases and J by 5 bases, and 15 bases separated the two germline ends. The CDR3 totals 14 residues. The germline gives CDR1 SEHNR, CDR2 FQNEAQ (reference sequence). CDR3 bases: TGTGCCAGCAGCTCCGAGGGGGGGAGGAACGAGCAGTACTTC. As protein: CASSSEGGRNEQYF.

The chain is built from TRBV7-3 and TRBJ1-2; 11 bases match TRBD1. V lost 0 bases to trimming and J lost 7 bases; unmatched junction nucleotides: 7. The length of the CDR3 is 16 residues. Germline-derived CDR1 and CDR2 are SGHTA and FQGTGA. The CDR3 region has the DNA TGTGCCAGCAGCTTAACCGGACAGGGGGCTACTGGTGGCTACACCTTC. Residues: CASSLTGQGATGGYTF.

V and J are TRBV6-1 and TRBJ2-7; D perhaps matches TRBD2 (6 bases). This CDR3 has 14 amino acids. Per germline, CDR1 MNHNS and CDR2 SASEGT. Trimming removed 7 bases from V and 3 bases from J, with 16 bases in between. The DNA for the CDR3 is TGTGCCAGCATCCCTCCTCGGGGGTTCTACGAGCAGTACTTC. Protein sequence: CASIPPRGFYEQYF.

The J gene is TRBJ2-4, the V gene TRBV5-1; 7 nucleotides align to TRBD2. The CDR3 extends over 18 amino acids. Trimming at V came to 0 bases and at J to 0 bases, leaving 9 bases not matched to a gene. Per germline, CDR1 SGHRS and CDR2 YFSETQ. The CDR3 nucleotides read TGCGCCAGCAGCTTGGGGGCTAGCGGTTACCTAGCCAAAAACATTCAGTACTTC. It yields the protein CASSLGASGYLAKNIQYF.

This clone was seen a handful of times. The V call is TRBV27, the J call TRBJ2-1, with 7 bases that match TRBD2. After removal of 5 bases from V and 10 bases from J, the junction contained 8 bases not matched to a gene. Germline V gene lookup returns CDR1 MNHEY and CDR2 SMNVEV (reference sequence). The CDR3 spans 13 residues. In DNA form, the CDR3 reads TGTGCCAGCAGTATAACTAGCGTCTACGAGCAGTTCTTC. Protein product: CASSITSVYEQFF.

This sequence joins TRBV19 and TRBJ1-1, with 7 nucleotides matching TRBD1. The germline V gene has CDR1 LNHDA and CDR2 SQIVND (reference sequence). CDR3 size: 18 residues. Germline trimming cut 7 bases from V and 3 bases from J; bases unmatched to any gene: 20. CDR3 in amino acids: CASTDTGAPRAQDTEAFF. The CDR3 DNA is TGTGCCAGTACCGACACAGGGGCCCCACGAGCGCAAGACACTGAAGCTTTCTTT.

In this sample, this clone turned up a few times. J is TRBJ2-7 and V is TRBV5-6; 10 nucleotides align to TRBD1. Germline CDR1 and CDR2: SGHDT and YYEEEE. The CDR3 is made up of 14 amino acids. Trimming removed 4 bases from V and 4 bases from J; junction bases left unmatched: 5. The CDR3 reads CASSGGTGAYEQYF. CDR3 in DNA: TGTGCCAGCAGCGGGGGGACAGGGGCTTACGAGCAGTACTTC.

This clone was counted only a few times. The rearrangement links TRBV7-6 to TRBJ2-2; TRBD2 matches at 14 bases. Germline-derived CDR1 and CDR2 are SGHVS and FNYEAQ. The V segment lost 1 base and the J segment 4 bases; nucleotides outside the gene matches: 11. This CDR3 region has 20 residues. The CDR3 DNA reads TGTGCCAGCAGCTTAGATGGGACTAGCGGGAGTGTAATAGGCACCGGGGAGCTGTTTTTT. This codes for CASSLDGTSGSVIGTGELFF. Using reference TRBV7-6 and TRBJ2-2 for the parts outside the CDR3, the full variable domain is GAGVSQSPRYKVTKRGQDVALRCDPISGHVSLYWYRQALGQGPEFLTYFNYEAQQDKSGLPNDRFSAERPEGSISTLTIQRTEQRDSAMYRCASSLDGTSGSVIGTGELFFGEGSRLTVL.

CDR3 nucleotides: TGCAGTGCCTTCCATCGGGAGACCCAGTACTTC. Its translation: CSAFHRETQYF. J is TRBJ2-5 and V is TRBV20-1; D is unclear. Germline V gene lookup returns CDR1 DFQATT and CDR2 SNEGSKA (reference sequence). V dropped 6 bases and J dropped 5 bases, with 10 bases sitting between them. CDR3 length: 11 residues.

V and J are TRBV27 and TRBJ1-1, with D perhaps matching TRBD1 (6 bases). Per germline, CDR1 MNHEY and CDR2 SMNVEV (reference sequence). CDR3 length: 17 amino acids. Between the trimmed V and J ends, which lost 6 bases and 1 base, there was a span of 21 bases. The CDR3 nucleotides read TGTGCCAGCAGCACGAGGACAGCCTCGATTCGGAACACTGAAGCTTTCTTT. Protein sequence: CASSTRTASIRNTEAFF.

This clone was seen a few times. The gene calls are TRBV9 and TRBJ2-3, with 8 positions matching TRBD2. The CDR3 has 16 amino acids. The V segment lost 4 bases and the J segment 4 bases; nucleotides outside the gene matches: 11. Germline values: CDR1 SGDLS, CDR2 YYNGEE. DNA of the CDR3: TGTGCCAGCAGCACCTTGCCGGGGGGGAGAGCAGATACGCAGTATTTT. It encodes CASSTLPGGRADTQYF. Full variable domain (missing parts from reference TRBV9 and TRBJ2-3): DSGVTQTPKHLITATGQRVTLRCSPRSGDLSVYWYQQSLDQGLQFLIQYYNGEERAKGNILERFSAQQFPDLHSELNLSSLELGDSALYFCASSTLPGGRADTQYFGPGTRLTVL.

This rearrangement joins TRBV30 to TRBJ1-2; D may be TRBD1 (5 bases). The CDR3 sequence is 12 residues long. V dropped 4 bases and J dropped 1 base, with 7 bases sitting between them. Germline V lookup: CDR1 GTSNPN, CDR2 SVGIG (reference sequence). Here the CDR3 reads CAWKQDNYGYTF. The CDR3 DNA follows: TGTGCCTGGAAACAGGATAACTATGGCTACACCTTC.

The table lists this clone with a few counts. This chain uses TRBV6-5 with TRBJ2-7; no clear D. CDR3 length: 12 amino acids. With 6 bases removed from V and 2 bases from J, the gap between germline ends came to 8 bases. Germline V gives CDR1 MNHEY, CDR2 SVGAGI. CDR3 nucleotide sequence: TGTGCCAGCAGCCCGACACCCTACGAGCAGTACTTC. This translates into CASSPTPYEQYF.

The CDR3 region is CASSSATNEKLFF. DNA for the CDR3: TGTGCCAGCAGCTCAGCAACTAATGAAAAACTGTTTTTT. The rearrangement uses TRBV7-6 and TRBJ1-4; unclear D gene. This CDR3 spans 13 amino acids. CDR1 is SGHVS, CDR2 FNYEAQ, per germline. V lost 4 bases, J lost 0 bases, and 3 bases lay in between.

This clone was observed a handful of times. The rearrangement joins TRBV18 to TRBJ2-5; 10 bases are shared with TRBD1. With V trimmed by 2 bases and J by 3 bases, 6 bases remained unmatched. Germline assignment: CDR1 KGHSH and CDR2 LQKENI. The length of the CDR3 is 16 residues. The CDR3 DNA is TGTGCCAGCTCACCAACCCGGACAGGGGGGGAAGAGACCCAGTACTTC. This translates into CASSPTRTGGEETQYF.

The chain joins TRBV18 to TRBJ1-1, with D possibly matching TRBD1 (5 bases). Germline CDR1 KGHSH, CDR2 LQKENI. The CDR3 has 16 amino acids. Trimming left V 2 bases short and J 1 base short, with 14 bases between. In DNA, the CDR3 is TGTGCCAGCTCACCAAGAGGAGGGGACCAGAACACTGAAGCTTTCTTT. Translation gives CASSPRGGDQNTEAFF.

This clone was counted only a few times. The chain links TRBV9 to TRBJ1-1; TRBD1 might be the D (6 bases). Germline loops: CDR1 SGDLS, CDR2 YYNGEE. The V end lost 0 bases, the J end lost 2 bases, and 8 bases lay between the germline ends. The CDR3 sequence is 14 residues long. CDR3 DNA: TGTGCCAGCAGCGTAGAAGGGGGAAACACTGAAGCTTTCTTT. Amino acids: CASSVEGGNTEAFF. Full variable domain (remainder filled in from reference TRBV9 and TRBJ1-1): DSGVTQTPKHLITATGQRVTLRCSPRSGDLSVYWYQQSLDQGLQFLIQYYNGEERAKGNILERFSAQQFPDLHSELNLSSLELGDSALYFCASSVEGGNTEAFFGQGTRLTVV.

The V gene is TRBV5-5, the J gene TRBJ2-7; 15 bases map to TRBD2. The CDR3 covers 17 residues. J was trimmed by 2 bases and V by 3 bases; bases with no gene match: 6. Germline V lookup: CDR1 SGHKS, CDR2 YYEKEE (reference sequence). The CDR3 region has the DNA TGTGCCAGCAGCTCTGGACTAGCGGGAGGGGGGGCCTACGAGCAGTACTTC. Amino acid sequence: CASSSGLAGGGAYEQYF.

This clone is categorized as medium-sized. The genes are TRBV5-8 and TRBJ1-4; a weak D match, TRBD1 (6 bases). CDR3 length: 14 amino acids. The germline V and J ends were trimmed by 4 bases and 4 bases, with 11 bases remaining between them. In germline, CDR1 is SGHTS, CDR2 YDEGEE. The CDR3 reads CASSDGTFNEKLFF. The CDR3 nucleotides read TGTGCCAGCAGCGACGGGACATTTAATGAAAAACTGTTTTTT.

In this sample, this clone turned up once. A much more abundant neighbour one base away suggests this may be a read error. The chain employs TRBV19 and TRBJ2-3; D is uncertain. The V gene's germline CDR1 is LNHDA and CDR2 SQIVND (reference sequence). The CDR3 spans 13 residues. CDR3 sequence reads: CASSPLSTETQYF. The CDR3 DNA sequence: TGTGCCAGTAGCCCACTGAGCACAGAGACGCAGTATTTT.

This clone came up a few times. J is TRBJ2-6 and V is TRBV7-3; TRBD1 agrees at 10 bases. This CDR3 contains 19 residues. Germline CDR1 reads SGHTA; CDR2 reads FQGTGA. Trimming removed 2 bases from V and 4 bases from J; junction bases left unmatched: 11. The chain's CDR3 is CASSLGDRGLSDGANVLTF. The CDR3 nucleotides are TGTGCCAGCAGCTTAGGAGACAGGGGGCTCTCGGACGGGGCCAACGTCCTGACTTTC.

The chain uses TRBV21-1 and TRBJ1-5; the D segment call TRBD1 is taken from the table without a DNA check. TRBV21-1 represents a pseudogene. CDR3 length equals 14 residues. The CDR3 DNA follows: TGTGCCAGCAGCAAACACAGCAGCAATCAGCCCCAGCATTTT. Residues: CASSKHSSNQPQHF.

The chain has TRBV5-1 and TRBJ2-1; 13 positions match TRBD2. Germline values: CDR1 SGHRS, CDR2 YFSETQ. The CDR3 consists of 14 residues. The V and J ends lost 4 bases and 6 bases, in that order; junction bases with no gene match: 1. CDR3 nucleotides: TGCGCCAGCAGCGGACTAGCGGGAGTCAATGAGCAGTTCTTC. Translation gives CASSGLAGVNEQFF.

This clone showed up just a few times. The conserved closing phenylalanine or tryptophan is absent in this CDR3, likely reflecting a read error. This rearrangement joins TRBV28 to TRBJ1-2, with D perhaps TRBD1 (5 bases). Between the trimmed V and J ends, which lost 4 bases and 4 bases, there was a span of 22 bases. From germline, CDR1 is MDHEN and CDR2 SYDVKM. CDR3 length equals 17 residues. CDR3 sequence reads: CASSSPSRFGGGYGYTL. In DNA form, the CDR3 reads TGTGCCAGCAGTTCCCCTTCAAGGTTTGGGGGAGGCTATGGCTACACCCTC.

This clone was detected only a few times. The chain recombines TRBV18 with TRBJ2-7; 7 bases fit TRBD1. Losses at the gene ends were 2 bases for V and 1 base for J; bases not matched to a gene: 5. The germline CDR1 and CDR2 sequences are KGHSH and LQKENI. The CDR3 runs 15 residues. The CDR3 DNA reads TGTGCCAGCTCACCAGGACAGGCCTCATCCTACGAGCAGTACTTC. Its translation: CASSPGQASSYEQYF.

A few counts support this clone. The gene calls are TRBV30 and TRBJ1-5; TRBD1 is a possible D gene (6 bases). V shed 1 base and J shed 1 base, with 8 bases lying between them. The CDR3 sequence is 14 residues long. Germline V gives CDR1 GTSNPN, CDR2 SVGIG (reference sequence). DNA of the CDR3: TGTGCCTGGAGTGGAACAGGGAGCAATCAGCCCCAGCATTTT. Amino acids: CAWSGTGSNQPQHF.

The chain joins TRBV28 to TRBJ2-5, with D perhaps matching TRBD1 (6 bases). The germline V gene encodes CDR1 MDHEN and CDR2 SYDVKM. The CDR3 length is 12 residues. V lost 9 bases and J lost 8, with 16 bases in between. CDR3 nucleotides: TGTGCCAGTCGGGACACAAGTGATACCCAGTACTTC. Translating gives CASRDTSDTQYF.

The chain employs TRBV5-6 and TRBJ1-2; D gene uncertain. The CDR3 length is 11 residues. V dropped 4 bases and J dropped 2 bases, with 3 bases sitting between them. CDR1 and CDR2 from the germline V gene are SGHDT and YYEEEE. The chain's CDR3 is CASSLNYGYTF. CDR3 in DNA: TGTGCCAGCAGCCTCAACTATGGCTACACCTTC.

This clone turned up a few times. An end of the junction does not agree with germline; a read error may underlie this. The gene calls are TRBV7-7 and TRBJ2-1, with TRBD1 matching 10 bases. The CDR3 is 16 residues long. Germline-derived CDR1 and CDR2 are SSHAT and FNYEAQ (reference sequence). The CDR3 bases are TGTGCTAGCAGCGATCCGGGACAGGGGCCATACAATGAGCAGTTCTTC. As protein: CASSDPGQGPYNEQFF.

This clone was counted only a few times. The chain employs TRBV19 and TRBJ2-3; 11 bases agree with TRBD1. V shed 9 bases and J 5 bases; nucleotides not matched to a gene: 7. This CDR3 is built from 14 residues. Germline CDR1 LNHDA, CDR2 SQIVND (reference sequence). DNA of the CDR3: TGTGCCAGCCGGACAGGGGGCGCGGGAGATACGCAGTATTTT. Its protein product is CASRTGGAGDTQYF.